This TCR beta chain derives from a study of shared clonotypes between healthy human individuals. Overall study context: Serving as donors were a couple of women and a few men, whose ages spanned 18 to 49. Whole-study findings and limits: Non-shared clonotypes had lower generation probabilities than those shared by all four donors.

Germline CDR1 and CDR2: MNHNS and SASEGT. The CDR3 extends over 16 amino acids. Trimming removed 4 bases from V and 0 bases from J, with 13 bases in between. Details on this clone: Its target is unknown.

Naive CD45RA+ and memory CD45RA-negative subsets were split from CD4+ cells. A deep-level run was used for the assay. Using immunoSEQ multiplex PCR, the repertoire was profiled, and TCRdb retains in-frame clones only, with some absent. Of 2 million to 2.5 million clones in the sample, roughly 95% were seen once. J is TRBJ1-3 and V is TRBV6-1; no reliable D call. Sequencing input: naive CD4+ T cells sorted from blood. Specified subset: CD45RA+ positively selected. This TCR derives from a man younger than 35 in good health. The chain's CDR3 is CASSASLYVSGNTIYF. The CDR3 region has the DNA TGTGCCAGCAGTGCCTCCCTATACGTCTCTGGAAACACCATATATTTT.